Included here is one TCR beta chain sequence, with context. What it binds is unknown. The repertoire was sequenced with immunoSEQ multiplex PCR; TCRdb's copy has only in-frame clones and lacks some. The data hold some 40,000 clones, with about nine tenths observed a single time. This sample is part of a study of OX40 agonist ivuxolimab in advanced cancers. Study-level information: Subjects had a mean age of about 65 years, with a range of 23 to 79; more than 75% were male. General study results and limits: Average numbers of expanded clones were greater in CD8+ T cells than in CD4+. Partial responders dosed at 0.1-3.0 mg/kg displayed clonal expansion ranking among the lowest.

Any history of autoimmune disease or systemic immunosuppression disqualified patients. The clonotype comes from an adult with an advanced solid tumor such as melanoma, head and neck, liver or kidney cancer. The sample consisted of CD4+ or CD8+ T cells sorted from blood, taken in a trial of the OX40 agonist ivuxolimab.

CDR3 in DNA: TGTGCCTGGAGTCGGGTCGTAAGGACGACAGATACGCAGTATTTT. Translated, it gives CAWSRVVRTTDTQYF. The J gene is TRBJ2-3, the V gene TRBV30, with no clear D. The CDR3 length is 15 residues. Per germline, CDR1 GTSNPN and CDR2 SVGIG (reference sequence). The V end lost 2 bases, the J end lost 3 bases, and 15 bases lay between the germline ends.